One and the same sample provided the 5 T cell receptor beta chains below, sequenced in a study of T and B cells in COVID-19 patients. Multiplex PCR with BIOMED2 TRB-A/B primer pools amplified TRB rearrangements. TCRdb analysed the multiplex PCR reads with MiXCR anew, one entry per CDR3 protein. Of 9,900 or so distinct CDR3 sequences in the sample, 33% were seen once. From blood, about 250-550 ng of genomic DNA served as TRB template. Sequenced input: blood. The receptor source for this set is a human donor with active COVID-19.

The chain links TRBV27 to TRBJ1-2; 9 bases fit TRBD1. This CDR3 is 16 amino acids long. Germline CDR1 and CDR2: MNHEY and SMNVEV (reference sequence). V lost 5 bases and J lost 8; bases outside the gene matches: 15. The CDR3: CASSPGQGQSVVGYTF. The DNA of the CDR3 is TGTGCCAGCAGTCCCGGACAGGGGCAAAGTGTGGTGGGCTACACCTTC.

This clonotype showed up just a few times. The chain uses TRBV30 and TRBJ1-1, with D maybe TRBD1 (5 bases). The V end was cut by 2 bases, the J end by 4 bases, with 14 bases between. The CDR3 runs to 14 residues. CDR1 and CDR2 (germline): GTSNPN, SVGIG (reference sequence). The CDR3 sequence: CAWSRQSVRTEAFF. The CDR3 DNA reads TGTGCCTGGAGTAGACAGAGCGTCCGCACTGAAGCTTTCTTT.

This clonotype occurred a few times. CDR3 residues: CASSQGLRSTDTQYF. The DNA for the CDR3 is TGTGCCAGCAGCCAGGGACTAAGGAGCACAGATACGCAGTATTTT. The chain joins TRBV5-6 to TRBJ2-3; 7 nucleotides align to TRBD2. The CDR3 extends over 15 amino acids. Trimming cost V 4 bases and J 0 bases; bases outside gene matches: 5. Germline V gives CDR1 SGHDT, CDR2 YYEEEE.

This chain connects TRBV19 to TRBJ2-1; 9 bases are a match to TRBD2. The V gene end was trimmed by 3 bases and the J gene end by 3 bases; junction bases not matched to a gene: 12. This CDR3 region has 18 residues. CDR1 and CDR2 (germline): LNHDA, SQIVND (reference sequence). This chain's CDR3 is CASSIPPGRGGYYNEQFF. The CDR3 DNA reads as TGTGCCAGTAGTATCCCCCCCGGGCGGGGGGGCTACTACAATGAGCAGTTCTTC.

This clonotype came up once. Its ends do not fully match the called genes, so a read error is possible. CDR3 DNA sequence: TGTGCCACCAGCAGAGCAGAAGAGCGAGACACCGTGGAGCTGTTTTTT. Translation gives CATSRAEERDTVELFF. This chain uses TRBV15 with TRBJ2-2; D ambiguous. This CDR3 is 16 amino acids long. Germline V gives CDR1 LNHNV, CDR2 YYDKDF (reference sequence). The whole variable domain, remainder taken from reference TRBV15 and TRBJ2-2, is DAMVIQNPRYQVTQFGKPVTLSCSQTLNHNVMYWYQQKSSQAPKLLFHYYDKDFNNEADTPDNFQSRRPNTSFCFLDIRSPGLGDTAMYLCATSRAEERDTVELFFGEGSRLTVL.